This entry is about one T cell receptor (beta chain). The antigen remains undetermined. This entry comes from a study of cytomegalovirus exposure and HLA in healthy donors. Study-level points and caveats: The study put 150 or so TCR beta chains on its list as cytomegalovirus-associated. Beyond CMV serostatus, there was no information to go on about immune exposure. When a later analysis was performed, an Asian-associated ancestry cluster reportedly had fewer N-insertions than the approximately 680-donor mean.

PCR involved 60 Vbeta and 13 Jbeta primers. The data were produced by immunoSEQ multiplex PCR, yet TCRdb's version contains in-frame clones alone and is incomplete. Among 150,000 to 200,000 clones listed, 77% were seen once. The CDR3 runs to 17 residues. V was trimmed by 6 bases and J by 1 base, leaving 19 bases between them. The germline gives CDR1 MDHEN, CDR2 SYDVKM. The chain uses TRBV28 and TRBJ2-1; D is possibly TRBD2 (6 bases). The source of this sequence is a woman aged 40 to 50 in good health and CMV-seropositive. Sequencing was carried out using PBMCs. The CDR3 bases are TGTGCCAGCAGCTCCGCCGCGGGGTTGAGATCCTACAATGAGCAGTTCTTC. Amino acid sequence: CASSSAAGLRSYNEQFF.